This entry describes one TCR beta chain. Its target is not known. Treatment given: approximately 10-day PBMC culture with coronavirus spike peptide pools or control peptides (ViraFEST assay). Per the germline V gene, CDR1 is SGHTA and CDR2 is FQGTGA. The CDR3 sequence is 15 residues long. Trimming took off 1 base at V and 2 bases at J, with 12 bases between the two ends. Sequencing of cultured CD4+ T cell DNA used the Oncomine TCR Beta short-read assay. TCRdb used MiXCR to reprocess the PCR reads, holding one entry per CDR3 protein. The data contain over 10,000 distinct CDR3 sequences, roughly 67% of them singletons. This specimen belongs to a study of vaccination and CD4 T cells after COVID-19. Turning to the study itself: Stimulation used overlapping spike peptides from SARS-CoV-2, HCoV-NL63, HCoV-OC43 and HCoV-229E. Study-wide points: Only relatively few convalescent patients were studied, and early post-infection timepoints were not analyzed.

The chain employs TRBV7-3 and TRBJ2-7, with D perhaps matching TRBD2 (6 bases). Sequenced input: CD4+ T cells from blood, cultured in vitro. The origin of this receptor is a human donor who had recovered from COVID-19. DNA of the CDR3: TGTGCCAGCAGCTTAAATCACGGGAGTACCTACGAGCAGTACTTC. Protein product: CASSLNHGSTYEQYF.